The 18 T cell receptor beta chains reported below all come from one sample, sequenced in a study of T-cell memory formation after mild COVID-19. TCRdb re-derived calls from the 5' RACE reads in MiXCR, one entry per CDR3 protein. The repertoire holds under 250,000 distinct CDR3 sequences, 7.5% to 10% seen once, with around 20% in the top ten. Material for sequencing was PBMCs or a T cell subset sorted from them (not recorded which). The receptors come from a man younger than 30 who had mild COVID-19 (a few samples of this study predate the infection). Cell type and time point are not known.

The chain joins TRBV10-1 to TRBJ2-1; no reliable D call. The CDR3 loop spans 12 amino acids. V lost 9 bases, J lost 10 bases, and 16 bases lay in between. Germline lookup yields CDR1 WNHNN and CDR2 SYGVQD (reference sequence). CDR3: CARGSRSQEQFF. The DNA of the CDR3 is TGCGCCAGGGGAAGTAGAAGTCAGGAGCAGTTCTTC.

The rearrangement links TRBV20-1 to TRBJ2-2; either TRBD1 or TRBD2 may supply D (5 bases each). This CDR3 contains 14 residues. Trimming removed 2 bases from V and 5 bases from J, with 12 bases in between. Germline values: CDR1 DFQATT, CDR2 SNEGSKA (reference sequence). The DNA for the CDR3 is TGCAGTGCTAGATATGAGGGGAGTACCGGGGAGCTGTTTTTT. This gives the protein CSARYEGSTGELFF.

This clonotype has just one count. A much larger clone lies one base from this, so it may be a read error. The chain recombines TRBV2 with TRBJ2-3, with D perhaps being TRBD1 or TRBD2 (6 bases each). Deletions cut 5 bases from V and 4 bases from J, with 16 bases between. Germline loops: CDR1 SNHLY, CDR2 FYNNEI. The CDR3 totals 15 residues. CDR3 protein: CASSYEGGNADTQYF. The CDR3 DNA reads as TGTGCCAGCAGTTATGAGGGGGGTAACGCAGATACGCAGTATTTT. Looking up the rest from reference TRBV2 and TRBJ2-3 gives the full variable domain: EPEVTQTPSHQVTQMGQEVILRCVPISNHLYFYWYRQILGQKVEFLVSFYNNEISEKSEIFDDQFSVERPDGSNFTLKIRSTKLEDSAMYFCASSYEGGNADTQYFGPGTRLTVL.

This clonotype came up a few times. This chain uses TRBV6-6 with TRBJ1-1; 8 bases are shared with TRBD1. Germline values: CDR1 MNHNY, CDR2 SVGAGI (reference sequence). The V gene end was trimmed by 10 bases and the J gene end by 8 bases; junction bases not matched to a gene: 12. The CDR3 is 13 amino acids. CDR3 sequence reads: CAINPQGAGEAFF. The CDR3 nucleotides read TGTGCCATCAACCCCCAGGGGGCCGGGGAAGCTTTCTTT.

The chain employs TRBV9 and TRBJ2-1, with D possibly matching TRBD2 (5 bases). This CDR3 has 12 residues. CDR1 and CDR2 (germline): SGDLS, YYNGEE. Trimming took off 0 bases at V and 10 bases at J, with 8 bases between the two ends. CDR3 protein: CASSVVTGEQFF. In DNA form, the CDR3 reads TGTGCCAGCAGCGTAGTCACGGGGGAGCAGTTCTTC.

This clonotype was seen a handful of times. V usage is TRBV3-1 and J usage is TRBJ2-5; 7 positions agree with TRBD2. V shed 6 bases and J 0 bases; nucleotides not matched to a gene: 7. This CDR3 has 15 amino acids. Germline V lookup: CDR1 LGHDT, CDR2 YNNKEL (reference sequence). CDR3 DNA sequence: TGTGCCAGCAGTCGCGGACTAGTTAACCAAGAGACCCAGTACTTC. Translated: CASSRGLVNQETQYF.

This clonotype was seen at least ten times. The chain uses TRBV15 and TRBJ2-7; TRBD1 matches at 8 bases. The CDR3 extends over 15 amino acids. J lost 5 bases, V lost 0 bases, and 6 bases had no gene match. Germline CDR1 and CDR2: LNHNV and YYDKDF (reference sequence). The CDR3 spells CATSRDIQGGHEQYF. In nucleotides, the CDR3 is TGTGCCACCAGCAGAGATATACAGGGGGGCCACGAGCAGTACTTC. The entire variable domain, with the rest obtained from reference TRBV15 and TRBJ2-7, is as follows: DAMVIQNPRYQVTQFGKPVTLSCSQTLNHNVMYWYQQKSSQAPKLLFHYYDKDFNNEADTPDNFQSRRPNTSFCFLDIRSPGLGDTAMYLCATSRDIQGGHEQYFGPGTRLTVT.

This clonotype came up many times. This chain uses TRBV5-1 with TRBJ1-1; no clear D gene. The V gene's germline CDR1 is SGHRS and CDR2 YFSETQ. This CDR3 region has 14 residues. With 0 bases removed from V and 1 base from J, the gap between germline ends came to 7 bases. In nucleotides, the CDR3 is TGCGCCAGCAGCTTGGCACCCCAGAACACTGAAGCTTTCTTT. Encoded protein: CASSLAPQNTEAFF.

The CDR3 DNA reads as TGTGCCAGCAGCCCAGCAGGGGCGGGAGCTTTCTTT. Amino acids: CASSPAGAGAFF. The chain uses TRBV7-8 and TRBJ1-1, with a possible D match to TRBD1 (6 bases). Trimming pared 5 bases from V and 10 bases from J, leaving 14 bases between. This CDR3 is 12 amino acids long. In germline, CDR1 is SGHVS, CDR2 FQNEAQ.

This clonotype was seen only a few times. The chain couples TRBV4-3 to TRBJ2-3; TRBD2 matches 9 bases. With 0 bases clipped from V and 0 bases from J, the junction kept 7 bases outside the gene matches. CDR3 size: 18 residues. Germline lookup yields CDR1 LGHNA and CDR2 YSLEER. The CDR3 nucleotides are TGCGCCAGCAGCCAAGAATCCAGCGGGGGGCTGAGCACAGATACGCAGTATTTT. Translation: CASSQESSGGLSTDTQYF.

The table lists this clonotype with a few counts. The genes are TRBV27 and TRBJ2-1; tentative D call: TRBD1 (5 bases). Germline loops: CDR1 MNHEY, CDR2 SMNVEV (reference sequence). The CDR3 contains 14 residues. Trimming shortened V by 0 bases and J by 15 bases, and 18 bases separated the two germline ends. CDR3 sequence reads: CASSLSIRGPVVFF. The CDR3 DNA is TGTGCCAGCAGTTTATCGATAAGGGGTCCCGTCGTGTTCTTC.

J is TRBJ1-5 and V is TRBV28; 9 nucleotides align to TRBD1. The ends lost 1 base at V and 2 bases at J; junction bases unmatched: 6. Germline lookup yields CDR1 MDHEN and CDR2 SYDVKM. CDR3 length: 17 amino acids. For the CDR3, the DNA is TGTGCCAGCAGTTTATTTAAATGGACAGGGGGCAATCAGCCCCAGCATTTT. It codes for CASSLFKWTGGNQPQHF.

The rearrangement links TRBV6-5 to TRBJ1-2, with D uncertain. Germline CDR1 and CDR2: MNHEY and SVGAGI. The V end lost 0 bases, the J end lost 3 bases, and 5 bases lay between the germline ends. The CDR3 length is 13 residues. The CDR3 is CASSYSRYYGYTF. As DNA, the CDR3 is TGTGCCAGCAGTTACTCGCGGTACTATGGCTACACCTTC.

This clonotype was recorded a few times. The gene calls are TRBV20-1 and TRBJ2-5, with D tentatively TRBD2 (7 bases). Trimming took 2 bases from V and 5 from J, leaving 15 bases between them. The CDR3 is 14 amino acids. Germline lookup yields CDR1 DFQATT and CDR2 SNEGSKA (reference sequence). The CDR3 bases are TGCAGTGCTAGAACGGGGGGCCGCGGTGAGACCCAGTACTTC. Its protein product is CSARTGGRGETQYF.

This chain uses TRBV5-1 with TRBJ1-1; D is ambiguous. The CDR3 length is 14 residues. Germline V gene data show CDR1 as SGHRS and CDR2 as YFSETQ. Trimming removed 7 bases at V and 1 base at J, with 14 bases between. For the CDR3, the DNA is TGCGCCAGCTCCTTCCCGGAAAAGAACACTGAAGCTTTCTTT. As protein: CASSFPEKNTEAFF.

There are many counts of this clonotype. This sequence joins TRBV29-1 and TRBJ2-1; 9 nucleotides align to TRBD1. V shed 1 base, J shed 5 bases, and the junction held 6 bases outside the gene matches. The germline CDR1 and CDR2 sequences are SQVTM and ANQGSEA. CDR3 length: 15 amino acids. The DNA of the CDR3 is TGCAGCGTTGAAGGGGGGGACAGGGAAGACAATGAGCAGTTCTTC. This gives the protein CSVEGGDREDNEQFF.

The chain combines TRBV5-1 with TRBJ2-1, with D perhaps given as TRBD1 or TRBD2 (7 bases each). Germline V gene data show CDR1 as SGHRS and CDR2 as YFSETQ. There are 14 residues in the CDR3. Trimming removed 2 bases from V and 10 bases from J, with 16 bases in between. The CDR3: CASSFVPQGGEQFF. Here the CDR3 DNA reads TGCGCCAGCAGCTTCGTGCCCCAGGGGGGGGAGCAGTTCTTC. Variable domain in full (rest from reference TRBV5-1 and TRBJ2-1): KAGVTQTPRYLIKTRGQQVTLSCSPISGHRSVSWYQQTPGQGLQFLFEYFSETQRNKGNFPGRFSGRQFSNSRSEMNVSTLELGDSALYLCASSFVPQGGEQFFGPGTRLTVL.

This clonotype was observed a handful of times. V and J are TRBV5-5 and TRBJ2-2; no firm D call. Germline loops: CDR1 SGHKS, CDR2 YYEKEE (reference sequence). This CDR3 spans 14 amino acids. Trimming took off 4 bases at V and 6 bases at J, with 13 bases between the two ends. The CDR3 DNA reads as TGTGCCAGCAGCCGATCCGGCGGATCCGGGGAGCTGTTTTTT. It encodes CASSRSGGSGELFF.